The T cell receptor beta chain under discussion was sequenced for a study of Ad26.COV2.S vaccination and SARS-CoV-2 variants. Assay: immunoSEQ multiplex PCR; the TCRdb copy retains only in-frame clones and omits some. Of some 400,000 clones listed, 75% to 90% are singletons. Treatment noted: roughly 18 received Ad26.COV2.S at low or high dose, single or two shots; about five received placebo; per-sample allocation not given. Sampling took place 63 days after the first vaccine or placebo injection. The CDR3 loop spans 16 amino acids. J gave up 5 bases and V 4 bases, and 14 bases lay outside the gene matches. Germline loops: CDR1 SGHNT, CDR2 YYREEE (reference sequence).

The V gene is TRBV5-4, the J gene TRBJ2-5, with 7 positions matching TRBD2. The sequences come from peripheral blood, collected in a trial of Ad26.COV2.S vaccine versus placebo. The sequence derives from a person between 18 and 59 years old who received the Ad26.COV2.S COVID-19 vaccine or a placebo. CDR3 protein: CASSQSGTALGETQYF. The CDR3 nucleotides are TGTGCCAGCAGCCAAAGCGGGACCGCCCTTGGGGAGACCCAGTACTTC.